This T cell receptor beta chain derives from a study of cytomegalovirus exposure and HLA in healthy donors (dated by TCRdb to the late 2010s). About the study as a whole: According to a later analysis, one platform produced both the 100 to 150 validation repertoires and the 670 or so repertoires of the first cohort. A separate validation cohort of roughly 110 different subjects was used in addition to the 666-subject first cohort. The study aimed to test whether signatures of past pathogen exposure could be identified by cataloging public T cell receptors. The study combined high-throughput TCR immunosequencing, statistical association of individual TCRs with disease status, and machine learning to predict cytomegalovirus infection status.

The donors were included in the validation cohort of roughly 120 subjects, a group kept apart from the roughly 670-subject first cohort. Results and caveats for the whole study, not just this receptor: A later analysis lacked HLA typing for the validation cohort, so it scored co-occurrence in that cohort across all 120 or so repertoires. Of the cluster scores, 90% to 95% were above 0 in a later analysis, which found that TCRs clustered in the first cohort also tended to co-occur in the 110 or so validation repertoires. In vitro tests confirmed that a few of the cytomegalovirus-associated TCR beta chains recognize cytomegalovirus antigens. The classifier was reported to diagnose cytomegalovirus status with high specificity and sensitivity in both the original and validation cohorts. Across donors, most TCR sequences were observed very rarely, whereas some public TCRs were present in many individuals. The authors suggested that the approach could potentially be extended to other disease states and immunological phenotypes. The study listed approximately 150 TCR beta chains as associated with cytomegalovirus.

For this chain, trimming is 2 bases at the V end and 1 base at the J end, and the number of junction bases without a gene match is 10. As encoded in the germline V gene, CDR1 is MNHNS while CDR2 is SASEGT. The CDR3 numbers 17 residues from cysteine through phenylalanine. Left in the record is the CDR3 DNA by itself, 51 bases read in frame from the first base. Points on this clone: Its cognate antigen has yet to be identified. Base quality data are lacking; no much larger clone is found one base away.

The library came from the immunoSEQ multiplex PCR assay. In the source study's methods: A statistical classification framework was built to diagnose cytomegalovirus status from the catalog of TCR beta chain sequences. TCRdb limited this immuneACCESS table to in-frame rearrangements with V and J called. A share of clones is missing; checked studies link under half to unresolved V genes, and the rest is unexplained. D and trimming come from the DNA, and the V and J calls and clone size come from that table. The table for this sample lists fewer than 250,000 clones; around nine tenths of them were counted only once. Approximately 2% of the sample is in the top ten clones.

The chain is made from TRBV6-1 and TRBJ1-1, with 7 bases matching TRBD1. Sequenced: PBMCs. This receptor was taken from a woman aged 18-30 years in good health and CMV-seropositive. The CDR3 loop reads CASSERLGGQSNTEAFF. The nucleotides are TGTGCCAGCAGTGAACGTCTGGGGGGACAGTCGAACACTGAAGCTTTCTTT.